This T cell receptor beta chain was sequenced in a study of blood T cells in healthy people across ages. This CDR3 region has 15 residues. Deletions cut 3 bases from V and 0 bases from J, with 12 bases between. Germline V lookup: CDR1 DFQATT, CDR2 SNEGSKA (reference sequence). This clonotype was picked up a small number of times. Through a sample-barcoded 5' primer and a J-beta primer mix, a second PCR was run for roughly 7 to 12 cycles. Each CDR3 protein gets one entry after TCRdb re-called the 5' RACE reads with MiXCR. The sample gives 1.2 million to 1.5 million distinct CDR3 sequences, about 43% of which show up once; approximately 7.9% is in the top ten.

The chain uses TRBV20-1 and TRBJ1-5; tentatively, D is TRBD1 (5 bases). Sequencing input: blood. This receptor was identified in a woman aged 18 to 35 in good health. The CDR3 is CSARGSGNSNQPQHF. Here the CDR3 DNA reads TGCAGTGCTAGGGGGTCAGGGAATAGCAATCAGCCCCAGCATTTT.